This T cell receptor beta chain was identified in a study of cytomegalovirus exposure and HLA in healthy donors. Primers: 60 Vbeta forward and 13 Jbeta reverse. Assay: immunoSEQ multiplex PCR; the TCRdb copy retains only in-frame clones and omits some. The data contain roughly 130,000 clones, around 81% of them singletons. The CDR3 has 14 residues. Germline CDR1 is MRHNA and CDR2 is SNTAGT. With V trimmed by 6 bases and J by 3 bases, 8 bases remained unmatched. Regarding the study as a whole: A list of about 160 TCR beta chains associated with cytomegalovirus was given. In vitro assays verified that a few CMV-associated chains recognized CMV antigens specifically.

Remarks on this clone: As yet, its antigen is unknown.

The sample consisted of PBMCs. This chain uses TRBV6-4 with TRBJ2-7; TRBD1 aligns across 7 bases. This clonotype originated in a man aged 18 to 30 in good health and CMV-seronegative. The CDR3: CASRMDRNFYEQYF. In nucleotides, the CDR3 is TGTGCCAGCAGGATGGACAGGAATTTCTACGAGCAGTACTTC.